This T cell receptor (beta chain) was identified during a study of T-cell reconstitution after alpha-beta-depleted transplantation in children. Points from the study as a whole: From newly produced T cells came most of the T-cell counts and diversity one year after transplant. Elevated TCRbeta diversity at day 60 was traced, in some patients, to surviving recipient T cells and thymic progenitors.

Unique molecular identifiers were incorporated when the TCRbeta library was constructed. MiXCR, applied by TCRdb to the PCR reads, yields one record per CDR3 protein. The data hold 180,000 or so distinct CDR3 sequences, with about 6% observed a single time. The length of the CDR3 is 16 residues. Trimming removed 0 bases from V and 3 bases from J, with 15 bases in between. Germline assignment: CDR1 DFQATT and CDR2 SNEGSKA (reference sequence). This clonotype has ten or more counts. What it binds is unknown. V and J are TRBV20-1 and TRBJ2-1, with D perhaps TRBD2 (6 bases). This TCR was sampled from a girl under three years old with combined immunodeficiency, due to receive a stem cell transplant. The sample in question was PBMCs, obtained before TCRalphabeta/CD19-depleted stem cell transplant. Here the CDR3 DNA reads TGCAGTGCTAGAGAGGGGCGGGATATCCTCTACAATGAGCAGTTCTTC. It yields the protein CSAREGRDILYNEQFF.